Listed here are 23 T cell receptor beta chains from one sample, sequenced in a study of blood T cell repertoires in COVID-19. The protocol was immunoSEQ multiplex PCR, while the TCRdb copy is restricted to in-frame clones and leaves out a portion. The data hold under 300,000 clones, with 88% observed a single time. Sequencing was carried out using PBMCs or T cells enriched from blood (not recorded which). The receptors were sampled from a woman aged 55-69 years in a cohort exposed to, infected with or recovered from COVID-19 (not recorded which).

This clone was seen once. The chain has TRBV13 and TRBJ2-7; D may be TRBD2 (5 bases). Germline V lookup: CDR1 PRHDT, CDR2 FYEKMQ (reference sequence). This CDR3 is 12 amino acids long. The V gene lost 0 bases and the J gene lost 5 bases, with 5 bases spanning the gap. Written as DNA, the CDR3 is TGTGCCAGCAGCTTAGGCGGGAACGAGCAGTACTTC. Its translation: CASSLGGNEQYF.

A word on this clone: The junction does not match germline at one end; this may be a read error. The V call is TRBV24-1, the J call TRBJ2-1; 9 bases fit TRBD1. Germline V lookup: CDR1 KGHDR, CDR2 SFDVKD. The CDR3 is made up of 17 amino acids. In DNA, the CDR3 is TGTGCCACCAGTGACCCTCGGACAGGGGTCTCCCACAATGAGCAGTTCTTC. Its translation is CATSDPRTGVSHNEQFF.

The chain combines TRBV6-2 or TRBV6-3 with TRBJ2-4, with a tentative D call TRBD1 (6 bases). CDR3 size: 11 residues. V was cut by 5 bases and J by 7 bases, with 6 bases left in between. Germline loops: CDR1 MNHEY, CDR2 SVGEGT. CDR3 in DNA: TGTGCCAGCAGTCAGGGGAACATTCAGTACTTC. It encodes CASSQGNIQYF.

The chain has TRBV7-8 and TRBJ1-2, with 8 bases matching TRBD1. Losses at the gene ends were 5 bases for V and 4 bases for J; bases not matched to a gene: 6. Germline values: CDR1 SGHVS, CDR2 FQNEAQ. This CDR3 has 14 residues. CDR3 region: CASSPEDRGYGYTF. In nucleotides, the CDR3 is TGTGCCAGCAGCCCAGAAGACAGGGGCTATGGCTACACCTTC.

The rearrangement links TRBV5-4 to TRBJ2-1, with a tentative D call TRBD2 (7 bases). This CDR3 is built from 14 residues. The germline V and J ends were trimmed by 4 bases and 4 bases, with 12 bases remaining between them. Germline V lookup: CDR1 SGHNT, CDR2 YYREEE (reference sequence). The CDR3 sequence: CASSPGGRYNEQFF. The CDR3 nucleotides read TGTGCCAGCAGCCCCGGGGGGCGGTACAATGAGCAGTTCTTC.

The CDR3 sequence is CASSKNRLDEQYF. The CDR3 DNA is TGTGCCAGTAGTAAAAACAGGTTGGACGAGCAGTACTTC. The chain carries TRBV19 and TRBJ2-7; D may be TRBD1 (5 bases). V lost 4 bases, J lost 5 bases, and 12 bases lay in between. The CDR3 loop spans 13 amino acids. Germline CDR1 LNHDA, CDR2 SQIVND (reference sequence).

A note on this clone: A read error may produce the germline difference seen at one junction end. The chain is built from TRBV7-7 and TRBJ1-5; 8 bases are shared with TRBD1. Per the germline V gene, CDR1 is SSHAT and CDR2 is FNYEAQ (reference sequence). CDR3 length: 20 amino acids. The CDR3 region has the DNA TGTGCTAGCAGCCAAAGGACAGGGCCAGCCCTTATTCATGGCAATCAGCCCCAGCATTTT. It yields the protein CASSQRTGPALIHGNQPQHF.

The V gene is TRBV5-1, the J gene TRBJ2-7; D unclear. Germline V gives CDR1 SGHRS, CDR2 YFSETQ. The CDR3 spans 12 residues. Trimming left V 1 base short and J 1 base short, with 3 bases between. In nucleotides, the CDR3 is TGCGCCAGCAGCTTGTTATCCTACGAGCAGTACTTC. Amino acid sequence: CASSLLSYEQYF.

This clone was picked up one time. The V and J genes are TRBV7-2 and TRBJ2-2; 9 bases agree with TRBD1. Germline-derived CDR1 and CDR2 are SGHTA and FQGNSA. This CDR3 is 13 amino acids long. V was clipped by 6 bases and J by 4 bases; unmatched bases: 0. CDR3 nucleotide sequence: TGTGCCAGCAGGACAGGGGGCACCGGGGAGCTGTTTTTT. Translating gives CASRTGGTGELFF.

The V and J genes are TRBV6-5 and TRBJ2-7; tentatively, D is TRBD2 (6 bases). Germline-derived CDR1 and CDR2 are MNHEY and SVGAGI. Trimming took off 7 bases at V and 4 bases at J, with 20 bases between the two ends. CDR3 length: 15 amino acids. CDR3 sequence: CASTSGEVGGYEQYF. DNA of the CDR3: TGTGCCAGCACCTCGGGGGAGGTCGGGGGATACGAGCAGTACTTC.

V is TRBV28 and J is TRBJ2-2; 14 bases line up with TRBD2. This CDR3 contains 18 residues. Looked up from germline, CDR1 is MDHEN and CDR2 is SYDVKM. After removal of 3 bases from V and 1 base from J, the junction contained 4 bases not matched to a gene. The CDR3 nucleotides read TGTGCCAGCAGTTTTAAGGGACTAGCGGGAGAGAACACCGGGGAGCTGTTTTTT. It specifies CASSFKGLAGENTGELFF.

The V call is TRBV28, the J call TRBJ2-7; 8 bases are shared with TRBD1. The CDR3 totals 14 residues. Looked up from germline, CDR1 is MDHEN and CDR2 is SYDVKM. With V trimmed by 8 bases and J by 2 bases, 8 bases remained unmatched. CDR3 nucleotide sequence: TGTGCCAGCGTTCCCTTGACAGGGGCCTACGAGCAGTACTTC. Its protein product is CASVPLTGAYEQYF.

In its sample, this clone was seen once. The chain joins TRBV10-1 to TRBJ2-7; the D gene is possibly TRBD2 (5 bases). CDR1 is WNHNN and CDR2 is SYGVQD in the germline V gene (reference sequence). Trimming left V 4 bases short and J 4 bases short, with 17 bases between. CDR3 length: 15 amino acids. CDR3 bases: TGCGCCAGCAGTGGGGCAAGCGGTTATGGGTACGAGCAGTACTTC. Translation gives CASSGASGYGYEQYF.

The chain carries TRBV13 and TRBJ2-7; 7 bases are shared with TRBD2. Germline CDR1 is PRHDT and CDR2 is FYEKMQ (reference sequence). Trimming cost V 5 bases and J 4 bases; bases outside gene matches: 11. This CDR3 is built from 15 residues. In DNA form, the CDR3 reads TGTGCCAGCAGCCCAGGCGGGGAGGGCCTTTACGAGCAGTACTTC. This encodes CASSPGGEGLYEQYF. The full variable domain, rest sourced from reference TRBV13 and TRBJ2-7, is AAGVIQSPRHLIKEKRETATLKCYPIPRHDTVYWYQQGPGQDPQFLISFYEKMQSDKGSIPDRFSAQQFSDYHSELNMSSLELGDSALYFCASSPGGEGLYEQYFGPGTRLTVT.

The gene calls are TRBV4-3 and TRBJ1-4; 11 bases are a match to TRBD1. This CDR3 spans 16 amino acids. Germline CDR1 and CDR2: LGHNA and YSLEER. The V segment lost 1 base and the J segment 8 bases; nucleotides outside the gene matches: 6. The CDR3: CASSQGEDRGPEKLFF. The CDR3, as DNA: TGCGCCAGCAGCCAAGGAGAGGACAGGGGGCCCGAAAAACTGTTTTTT.

For this clone: The DNA is left out, because the CDR3 cannot be placed on it with certainty; the CDR3 is given as TCRdb lists it. This chain connects TRBV21-1 to TRBJ2-6; the table assigns TRBD2, which was not confirmed against the DNA. TRBV21-1 is a pseudogene locus. The CDR3 numbers 20 amino acids, ends counted. CDR3 sequence reads: CASSKVGRGSKTSGANVLTF.

The genes are TRBV28 and TRBJ2-7; TRBD2 agrees at 7 bases. J gave up 3 bases and V 5 bases, and 7 bases lay outside the gene matches. The length of the CDR3 is 14 residues. Germline CDR1 is MDHEN and CDR2 is SYDVKM. This CDR3 is CASSRAGLGYEQYF. DNA for the CDR3: TGTGCCAGCAGTAGAGCGGGGTTAGGCTACGAGCAGTACTTC.

Written as DNA, the CDR3 is TGTGCCAGCAGCCCCTCTAGTCCCAATGAGCAGTTCTTC. Its protein is CASSPSSPNEQFF. J is TRBJ2-1 and V is TRBV7-3; D gene unclear. From germline, CDR1 is SGHTA and CDR2 FQGTGA. This CDR3 is built from 13 residues. The V end lost 5 bases, the J end lost 6 bases, and 11 bases lay between the germline ends.

The chain is built from TRBV9 and TRBJ1-2; weak D call: TRBD1 (5 bases). Trimming cost V 3 bases and J 7 bases, with 13 bases left between them. CDR1 and CDR2 from the germline V gene are SGDLS and YYNGEE. The CDR3 is 13 residues long. The CDR3 sequence: CASSGPPQGGYTF. CDR3 nucleotides: TGTGCCAGCAGCGGCCCCCCCCAGGGTGGCTACACCTTC.

The V and J genes are TRBV4-1 and TRBJ1-5; perhaps TRBD1 as D (5 bases). The CDR3 extends over 15 amino acids. Germline CDR1 reads MGHRA; CDR2 reads YSYEKL. V was pared by 1 base and J by 6 bases, with 13 bases between. In nucleotides, the CDR3 is TGCGCCAGCAGCCAAGGGGTCAGGGAGGGTCAGCCCCAGCATTTT. Translation: CASSQGVREGQPQHF.

The chain combines TRBV5-6 with TRBJ1-2; D not certain. Germline V CDR1 and CDR2: SGHDT, YYEEEE. Trimming pared 0 bases from V and 0 bases from J, leaving 12 bases between. The CDR3 has 16 residues. CDR3 bases: TGTGCCAGCAGCTTGGCCATTACAGCGGCTAACTATGGCTACACCTTC. It translates to CASSLAITAANYGYTF.

In DNA form, the CDR3 reads TGCGCCAGCAGCCAAGACGGCCCTAGCGGGAGTCGTAATGAGCAGTTCTTC. Encoded protein: CASSQDGPSGSRNEQFF. This chain joins TRBV4-3 and TRBJ2-1, with 10 bases matching TRBD2. The V gene end was trimmed by 0 bases and the J gene end by 7 bases; junction bases not matched to a gene: 9. The length of the CDR3 is 17 residues. Germline V gene lookup returns CDR1 LGHNA and CDR2 YSLEER.

The chain joins TRBV19 to TRBJ1-5; D is undetermined. V lost 10 bases and J lost 3, with 10 bases in between. Germline-derived CDR1 and CDR2 are LNHDA and SQIVND (reference sequence). This CDR3 spans 12 amino acids. CDR3 residues: CATQAHNQPQHF. Written as DNA, the CDR3 is TGTGCCACCCAGGCCCACAATCAGCCCCAGCATTTT.